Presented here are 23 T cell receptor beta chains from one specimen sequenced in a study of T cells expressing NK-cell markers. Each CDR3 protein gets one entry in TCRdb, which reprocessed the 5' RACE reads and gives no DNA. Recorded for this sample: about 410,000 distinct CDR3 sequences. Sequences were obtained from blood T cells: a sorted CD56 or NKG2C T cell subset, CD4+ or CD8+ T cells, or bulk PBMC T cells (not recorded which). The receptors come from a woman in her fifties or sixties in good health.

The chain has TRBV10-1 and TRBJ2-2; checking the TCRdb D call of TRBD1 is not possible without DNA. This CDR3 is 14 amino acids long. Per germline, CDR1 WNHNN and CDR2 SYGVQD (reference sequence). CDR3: CASKAGGTTGELFF.

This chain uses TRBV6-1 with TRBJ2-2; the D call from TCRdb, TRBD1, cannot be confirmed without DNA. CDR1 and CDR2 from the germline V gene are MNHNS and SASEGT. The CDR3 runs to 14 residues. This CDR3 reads CASSEIPGAGELFF.

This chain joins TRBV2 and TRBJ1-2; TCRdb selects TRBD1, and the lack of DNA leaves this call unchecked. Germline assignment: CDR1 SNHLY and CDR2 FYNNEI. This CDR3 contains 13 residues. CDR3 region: CASRPGANYGYTF.

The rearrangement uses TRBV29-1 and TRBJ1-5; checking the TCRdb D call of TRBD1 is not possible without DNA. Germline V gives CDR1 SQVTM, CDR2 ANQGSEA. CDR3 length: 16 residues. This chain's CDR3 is CSVKGGGAGGNQPQHF.

This chain's CDR3 is CASSPLAPTNTGELFF. The rearrangement joins TRBV6-5 to TRBJ2-2; the D gene TCRdb calls, TRBD2, cannot be checked with no DNA. Germline CDR1 reads MNHEY; CDR2 reads SVGAGI. The CDR3 loop spans 16 amino acids.

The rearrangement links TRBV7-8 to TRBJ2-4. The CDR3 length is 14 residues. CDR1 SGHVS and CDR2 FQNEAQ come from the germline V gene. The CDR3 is CASSLLLTDTPQYF.

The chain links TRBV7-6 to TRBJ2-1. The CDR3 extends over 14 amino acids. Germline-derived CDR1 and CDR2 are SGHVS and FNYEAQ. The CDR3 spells CASSLAGAGGEQFF.

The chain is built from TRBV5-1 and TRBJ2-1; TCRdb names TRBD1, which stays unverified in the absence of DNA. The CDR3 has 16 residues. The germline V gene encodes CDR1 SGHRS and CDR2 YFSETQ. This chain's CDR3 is CASSFLTGADNNEQFF.

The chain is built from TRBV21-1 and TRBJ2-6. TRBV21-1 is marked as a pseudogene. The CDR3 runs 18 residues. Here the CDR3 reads CASSKGTPEDSGANVLTF.

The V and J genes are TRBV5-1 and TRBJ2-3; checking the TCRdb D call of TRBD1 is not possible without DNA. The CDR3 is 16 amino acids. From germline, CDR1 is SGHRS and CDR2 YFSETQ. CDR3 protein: CASSPPDIFPTDTQYF.

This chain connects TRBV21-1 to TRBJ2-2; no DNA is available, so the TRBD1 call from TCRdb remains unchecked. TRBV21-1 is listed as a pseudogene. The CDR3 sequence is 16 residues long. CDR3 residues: CASSTPFVANTGELFF.

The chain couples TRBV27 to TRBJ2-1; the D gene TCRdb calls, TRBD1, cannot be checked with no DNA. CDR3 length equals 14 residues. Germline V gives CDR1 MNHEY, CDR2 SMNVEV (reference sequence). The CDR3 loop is CASKAGQGRYEQFF.

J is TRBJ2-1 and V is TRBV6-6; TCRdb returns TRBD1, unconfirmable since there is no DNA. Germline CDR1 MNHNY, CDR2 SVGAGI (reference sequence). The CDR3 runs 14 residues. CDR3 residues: CASSHKGTYNEQFF.

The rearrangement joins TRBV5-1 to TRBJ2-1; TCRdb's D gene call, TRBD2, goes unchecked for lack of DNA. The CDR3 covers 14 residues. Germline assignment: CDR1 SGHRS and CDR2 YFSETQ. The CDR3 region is CASNSGIKMGEQFF.

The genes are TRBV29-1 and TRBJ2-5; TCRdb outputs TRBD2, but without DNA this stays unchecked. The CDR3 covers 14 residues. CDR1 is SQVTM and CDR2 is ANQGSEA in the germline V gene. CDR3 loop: CSVELGLSLETQYF.

CDR3 loop: CASSSAGVGYNEQFF. The chain carries TRBV5-8 and TRBJ2-1; checking the TCRdb D call of TRBD2 is not possible without DNA. Germline V lookup: CDR1 SGHTS, CDR2 YDEGEE. The CDR3 length is 15 residues.

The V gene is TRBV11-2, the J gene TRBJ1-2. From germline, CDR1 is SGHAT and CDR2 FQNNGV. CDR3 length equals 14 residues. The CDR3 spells CASSLDLNNYGYTF.

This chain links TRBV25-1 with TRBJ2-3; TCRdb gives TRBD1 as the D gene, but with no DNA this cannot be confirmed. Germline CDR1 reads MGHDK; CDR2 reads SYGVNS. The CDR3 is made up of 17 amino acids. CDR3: CASSDVEDRGHVDTQYF.

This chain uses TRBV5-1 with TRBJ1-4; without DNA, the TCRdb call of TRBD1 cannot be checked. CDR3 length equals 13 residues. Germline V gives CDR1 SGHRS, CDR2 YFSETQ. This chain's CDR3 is CASSALQGEKLFF.

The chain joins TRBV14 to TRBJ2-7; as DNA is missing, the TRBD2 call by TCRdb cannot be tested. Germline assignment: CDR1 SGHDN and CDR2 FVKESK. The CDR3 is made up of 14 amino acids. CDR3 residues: CASSALRRGYEQYF.

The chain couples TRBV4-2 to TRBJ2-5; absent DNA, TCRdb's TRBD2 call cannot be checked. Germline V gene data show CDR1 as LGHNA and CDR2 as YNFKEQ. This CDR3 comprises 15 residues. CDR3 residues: CASSQERRLAVIQYF.

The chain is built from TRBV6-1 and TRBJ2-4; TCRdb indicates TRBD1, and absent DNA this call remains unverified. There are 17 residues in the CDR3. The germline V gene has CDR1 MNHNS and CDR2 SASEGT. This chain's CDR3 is CASSKGQGAQAKNIQYF.

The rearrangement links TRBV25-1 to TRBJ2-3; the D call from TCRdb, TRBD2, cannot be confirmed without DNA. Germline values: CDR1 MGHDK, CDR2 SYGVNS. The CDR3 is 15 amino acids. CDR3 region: CASSTLAGGSETQYF.